One sample yielded the 2 T cell receptor beta chains listed below, sequenced in a study of shared clonotypes between healthy human individuals. Data came from immunoSEQ multiplex PCR; TCRdb stores just in-frame clones and leaves some out. The sample records about a million clones, approximately 80% being singletons. The sample comprised memory CD4+ T cells from PBMCs. Subset specified: CD45RA-negative fraction. These receptors all come from a man between 18 and 29 years old in good health. Some clones in this sample may be carry-over from other donors' samples.

Regarding this clone: The same CDR3 is also encoded by other DNA sequences in this sample. The chain carries TRBV5-1 and TRBJ1-1; D is undetermined. Looked up from germline, CDR1 is SGHRS and CDR2 is YFSETQ. V was cut by 0 bases and J by 2 bases, with 8 bases left in between. This CDR3 contains 14 residues. The CDR3 sequence: CASSLVPGNTEAFF. As DNA, the CDR3 is TGCGCCAGCAGCTTGGTGCCGGGAAACACTGAAGCTTTCTTT. The variable domain in full, completed from reference TRBV5-1 and TRBJ1-1, reads KAGVTQTPRYLIKTRGQQVTLSCSPISGHRSVSWYQQTPGQGLQFLFEYFSETQRNKGNFPGRFSGRQFSNSRSEMNVSTLELGDSALYLCASSLVPGNTEAFFGQGTRLTVV.

The rearrangement uses TRBV5-1 and TRBJ2-5, with D possibly being TRBD2 (7 bases). The germline V gene encodes CDR1 SGHRS and CDR2 YFSETQ. The CDR3 sequence is 14 residues long. V was trimmed by 4 bases and J by 4 bases, leaving 14 bases between them. The CDR3 here is CASSVVAGAETQYF. CDR3 nucleotide sequence: TGCGCCAGCAGCGTGGTGGCGGGGGCAGAGACCCAGTACTTC.